The next 5 T cell receptor beta chains were all read from a single sample in a study of cytomegalovirus exposure and HLA in healthy donors. 13 Jbeta primers and 60 Vbeta primers were used for the PCR. TCRdb's table, derived via immunoSEQ multiplex PCR, lists solely in-frame clones and lacks some. The sample has 130,000 to 150,000 clones, around 83% seen once; the top ten hold around 4.1%. The source material was PBMCs. The receptor set was obtained from a man in his forties or fifties in good health and CMV-seropositive.

The chain joins TRBV7-9 to TRBJ1-2; tentative D call: TRBD1 (6 bases). Trimming removed 1 base at V and 3 bases at J, with 15 bases between. CDR1 and CDR2 from the germline V gene are SEHNR and FQNEAQ (reference sequence). The CDR3 loop spans 16 amino acids. The CDR3 coding sequence is TGTGCCAGCAGCTTAGGCCCCGCCCAGGGGTACTATGGCTACACCTTC. It encodes CASSLGPAQGYYGYTF. The full variable domain, its missing parts supplied by reference TRBV7-9 and TRBJ1-2, is DTGVSQNPRHKITKRGQNVTFRCDPISEHNRLYWYRQTLGQGPEFLTYFQNEAQLEKSRLLSDRFSAERPKGSFSTLEIQRTEQGDSAMYLCASSLGPAQGYYGYTFGSGTRLTVV.

CDR3 in amino acids: CASSIAGRDGNQPQHF. CDR3 coding DNA: TGTGCCAGTAGTATAGCAGGTCGCGACGGAAATCAGCCCCAGCATTTT. This chain links TRBV19 with TRBJ1-5, with D uncertain. This CDR3 spans 16 amino acids. CDR1 LNHDA and CDR2 SQIVND come from the germline V gene (reference sequence). Trimming stripped 1 base from V and 4 bases from J, with 14 bases between.

The chain uses TRBV6-6 and TRBJ2-3, with 11 bases aligning to TRBD1. CDR1 and CDR2 from the germline V gene are MNHNY and SVGAGI (reference sequence). Germline trimming cut 5 bases from V and 5 bases from J; bases unmatched to any gene: 6. The CDR3 extends over 15 amino acids. CDR3 sequence: CASSPGQGAIDTQYF. CDR3 coding DNA: TGTGCCAGCAGTCCCGGACAGGGGGCGATAGATACGCAGTATTTT.

The chain is built from TRBV27 and TRBJ1-2, with D hard to call. CDR1 and CDR2 from the germline V gene are MNHEY and SMNVEV (reference sequence). The length of the CDR3 is 13 residues. V lost 0 bases and J lost 7, with 9 bases in between. The DNA of the CDR3 is TGTGCCAGCAGTTTATCGAGGATGGCTGGCTACACCTTC. Translated: CASSLSRMAGYTF.

The genes are TRBV7-6 and TRBJ2-5; 10 nucleotides align to TRBD2. Germline lookup yields CDR1 SGHVS and CDR2 FNYEAQ. J gave up 2 bases and V 5 bases, and 17 bases lay outside the gene matches. This CDR3 region has 19 residues. The CDR3 DNA follows: TGTGCCAGCAGCCCTCCTAGCGGGAGCGGCGGGGGCTTACAAGAGACCCAGTACTTC. It yields the protein CASSPPSGSGGGLQETQYF.